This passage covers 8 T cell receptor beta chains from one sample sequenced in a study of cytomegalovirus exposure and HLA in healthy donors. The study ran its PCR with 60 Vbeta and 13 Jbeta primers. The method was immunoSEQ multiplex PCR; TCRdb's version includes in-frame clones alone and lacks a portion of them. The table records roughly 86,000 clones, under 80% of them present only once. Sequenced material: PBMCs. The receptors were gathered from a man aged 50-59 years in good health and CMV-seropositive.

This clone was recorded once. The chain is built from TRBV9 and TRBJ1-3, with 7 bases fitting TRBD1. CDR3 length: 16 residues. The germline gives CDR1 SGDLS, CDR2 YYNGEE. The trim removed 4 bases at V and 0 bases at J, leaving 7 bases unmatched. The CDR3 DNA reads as TGTGCCAGCAGCCCCCTTAGGGACAGCTCTGGAAACACCATATATTTT. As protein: CASSPLRDSSGNTIYF.

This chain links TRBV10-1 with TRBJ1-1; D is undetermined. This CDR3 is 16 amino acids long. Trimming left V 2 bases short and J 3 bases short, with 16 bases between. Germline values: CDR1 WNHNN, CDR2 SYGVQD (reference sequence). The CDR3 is CASSEGSPGLHTEAFF. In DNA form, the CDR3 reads TGCGCCAGCAGTGAGGGATCCCCGGGTTTGCACACTGAAGCTTTCTTT.

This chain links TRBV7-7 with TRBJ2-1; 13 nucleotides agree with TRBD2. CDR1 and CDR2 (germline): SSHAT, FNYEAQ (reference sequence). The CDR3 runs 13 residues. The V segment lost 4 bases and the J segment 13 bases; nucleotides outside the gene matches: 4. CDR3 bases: TGTGCCAGCAGCTCGACTAGCGGGGGGCCTCAGTTCTTC. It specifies CASSSTSGGPQFF.

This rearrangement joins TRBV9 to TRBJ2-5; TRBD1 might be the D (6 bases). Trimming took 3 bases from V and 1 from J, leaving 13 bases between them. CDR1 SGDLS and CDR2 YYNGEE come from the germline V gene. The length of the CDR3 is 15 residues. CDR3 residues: CASSGATGVQETQYF. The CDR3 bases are TGTGCCAGCAGCGGGGCGACAGGCGTCCAAGAGACCCAGTACTTC.

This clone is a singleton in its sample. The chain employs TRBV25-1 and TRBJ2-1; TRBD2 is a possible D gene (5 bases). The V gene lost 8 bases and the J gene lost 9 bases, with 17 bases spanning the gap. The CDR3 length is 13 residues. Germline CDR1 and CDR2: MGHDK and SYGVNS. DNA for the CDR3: TGTGCCAGCCGTAGTCTACTAGGAGGTGAGCAGTTCTTC. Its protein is CASRSLLGGEQFF.

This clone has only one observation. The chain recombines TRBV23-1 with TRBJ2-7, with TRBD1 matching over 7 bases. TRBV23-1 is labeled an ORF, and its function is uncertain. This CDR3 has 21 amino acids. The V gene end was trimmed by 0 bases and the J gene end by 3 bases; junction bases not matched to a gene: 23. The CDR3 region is CASSQSSHRPDRVRLNYEQYF. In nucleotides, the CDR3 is TGCGCCAGCAGTCAATCATCCCACCGCCCAGACAGGGTTCGTCTGAACTACGAGCAGTACTTC.

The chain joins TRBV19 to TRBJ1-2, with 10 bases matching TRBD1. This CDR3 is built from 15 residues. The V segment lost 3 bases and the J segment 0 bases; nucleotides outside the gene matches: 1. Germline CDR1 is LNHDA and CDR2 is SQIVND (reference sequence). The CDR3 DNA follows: TGTGCCAGTAGTATGACAGGGGGCTCTAACTATGGCTACACCTTC. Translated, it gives CASSMTGGSNYGYTF. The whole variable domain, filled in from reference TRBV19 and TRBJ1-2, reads DGGITQSPKYLFRKEGQNVTLSCEQNLNHDAMYWYRQDPGQGLRLIYYSQIVNDFQKGDIAEGYSVSREKKESFPLTVTSAQKNPTAFYLCASSMTGGSNYGYTFGSGTRLTVV.

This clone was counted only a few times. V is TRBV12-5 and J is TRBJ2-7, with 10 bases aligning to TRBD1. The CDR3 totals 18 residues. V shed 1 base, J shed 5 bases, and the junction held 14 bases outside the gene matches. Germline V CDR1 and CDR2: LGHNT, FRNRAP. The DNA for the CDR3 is TGTGCTAGTGGTTTGGCCAAAACCGGGACAGGGGAAAGTGACGAGCAGTACTTC. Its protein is CASGLAKTGTGESDEQYF.